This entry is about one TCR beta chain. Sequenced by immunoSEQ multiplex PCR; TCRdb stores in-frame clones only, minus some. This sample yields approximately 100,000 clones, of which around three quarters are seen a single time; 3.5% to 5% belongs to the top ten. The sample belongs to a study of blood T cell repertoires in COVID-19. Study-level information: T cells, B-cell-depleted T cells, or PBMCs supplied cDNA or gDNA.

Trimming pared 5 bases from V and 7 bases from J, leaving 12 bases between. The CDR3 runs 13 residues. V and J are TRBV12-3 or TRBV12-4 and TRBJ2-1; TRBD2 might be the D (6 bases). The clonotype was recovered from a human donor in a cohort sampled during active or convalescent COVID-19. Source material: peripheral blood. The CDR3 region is CASSTFRENEQFF. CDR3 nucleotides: TGTGCCAGCAGTACTTTCCGGGAGAATGAGCAGTTCTTC.